This TCR beta chain emerged from a study of T cells in Graves' hyperthyroidism and ophthalmopathy. At the level of the study: At the time of initial diagnosis and before any treatment, peripheral blood was collected.

This clonotype came up a few times. No antigen is known for it. The V end was cut by 5 bases, the J end by 4 bases, with 12 bases between. Per the germline V gene, CDR1 is PRHDT and CDR2 is FYEKMQ (reference sequence). The CDR3 has 14 amino acids. Findings of the study overall: Also found in blood were most expanded thyroid clonotypes above 0.001.

RNA transcripts gave rise to amplified TCR beta CDR3 regions. Initially, a first-round RT-PCR of the TCR CDR3 employed the HTBI primer set. TCRdb called the multiplex PCR reads again in MiXCR, with one record for every CDR3 protein. The sample lists 250,000 or so distinct CDR3 sequences; around 15% were seen once. V usage is TRBV13 and J usage is TRBJ2-4; D is unresolved. Source material: blood. The TCR comes from a woman aged 18-29 years with Graves' ophthalmopathy. CDR3 loop: CASSKASEKNIQYF. CDR3 nucleotide sequence: TGTGCCAGCAGCAAAGCTAGTGAGAAAAACATTCAGTACTTC.